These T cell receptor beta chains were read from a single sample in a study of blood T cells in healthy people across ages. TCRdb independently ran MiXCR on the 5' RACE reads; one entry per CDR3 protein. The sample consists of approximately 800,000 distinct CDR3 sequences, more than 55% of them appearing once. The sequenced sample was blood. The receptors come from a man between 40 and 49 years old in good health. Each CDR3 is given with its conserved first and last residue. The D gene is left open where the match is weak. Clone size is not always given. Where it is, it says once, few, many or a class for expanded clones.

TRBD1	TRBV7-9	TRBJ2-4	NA	TGTGCCAGCAGCTTAGAAGGACAGGCTAGAAACATTCAGTACTTC	CASSLEGQARNIQYF
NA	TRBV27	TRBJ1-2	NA	TGTGCCAGCAGAACCATCAGCTATGGCTACACCTTC	CASRTISYGYTF
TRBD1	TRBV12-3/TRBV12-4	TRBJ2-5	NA	TGTGCCAGCAGTCCAATTGACAGGGTCGGTGAGACCCAGTACTTC	CASSPIDRVGETQYF
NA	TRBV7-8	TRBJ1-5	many	TGTGCCAGCAGCCCGGTGGGCAATCAGCCCCAGCATTTT	CASSPVGNQPQHF
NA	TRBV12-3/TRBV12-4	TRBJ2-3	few	TGTGCCAGCAGGGGGAGAGGCGAGTGGGGTACGCAGTATTTT	CASRGRGEWGTQYF
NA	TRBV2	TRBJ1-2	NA	TGTGCCAGCAGTAGCGACGGTACACCCTATGGCTACACCTTC	CASSSDGTPYGYTF
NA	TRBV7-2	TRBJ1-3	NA	TGTGCCAGCGGAGCGGGGGTGGGAAACACCATATATTTT	CASGAGVGNTIYF
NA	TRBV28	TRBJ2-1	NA	TGTGCCAGCAGCACCCCTGCGAGCGGCCCCTCGGGGCAGTTCTTC	CASSTPASGPSGQFF
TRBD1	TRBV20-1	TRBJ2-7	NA	TGCAGTGCTAGCGGACAGGGGGGCTACGAGCAGTACTTC	CSASGQGGYEQYF
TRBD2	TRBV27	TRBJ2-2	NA	TGTGCCAGCAAGTGGACTAGTTATCACGGGGAGCTGTTTTTT	CASKWTSYHGELFF
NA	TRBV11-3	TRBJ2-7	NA	TGTGCCAGCAGCCTCCGCGGGGTACCGAGCGAGCAGTACTTC	CASSLRGVPSEQYF
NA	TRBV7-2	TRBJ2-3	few	TGTGCCAGCAGCCGCCCCACCGCGGGGACCTACAGAGATACGCAGTATTTT	CASSRPTAGTYRDTQYF
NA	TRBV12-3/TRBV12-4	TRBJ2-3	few	TGTGCCAGCGGAGGGTACACCACAGATACGCAGTATTTT	CASGGYTTDTQYF
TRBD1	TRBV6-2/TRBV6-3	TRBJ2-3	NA	TGTGCCAGCAGGGAGGAGAAAGGGGGCAGCACAGATACGCGGTATTTT	CASREEKGGSTDTRYF
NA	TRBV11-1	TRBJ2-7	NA	TGTGCCAGCAGCCCGGGGACGCAGGGCGAGCAGTACTTC	CASSPGTQGEQYF
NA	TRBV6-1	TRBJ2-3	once	TGTGCCAGCAGTGAAGCCAACATAGATACGCAGTATTTT	CASSEANIDTQYF
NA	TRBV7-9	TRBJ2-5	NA	TGTGCCAGCAGTGCCACTAGTTTCGAGACCCAGTACTTC	CASSATSFETQYF
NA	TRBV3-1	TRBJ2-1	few	TGTGCCAGCAGCCTTCGGGCAGGCAAAAACCAGTTCTTC	CASSLRAGKNQFF
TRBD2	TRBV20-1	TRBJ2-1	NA	TGCAGTGCAATAGACATCGGGGTAGCGGGGGGGAGGTACAGTGGCCATGAGCAGTTCTTC	CSAIDIGVAGGRYSGHEQFF
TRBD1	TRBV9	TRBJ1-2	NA	TGTGCCAGCAGCGACAGGGGGCCCTATGGCTACACCTTC	CASSDRGPYGYTF
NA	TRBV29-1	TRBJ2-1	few	TGCAGCGCCGGGGACACGGCCATCAATGAGCAGTTCTTC	CSAGDTAINEQFF
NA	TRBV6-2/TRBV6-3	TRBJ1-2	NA	TGTGCCAGCAGTTACTCGATCTACGATGGCTACACCTTC	CASSYSIYDGYTF
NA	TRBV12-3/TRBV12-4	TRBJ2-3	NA	TGTGCCAGCAGTCGGTGGTCTCGGACAGCGGATCCAGATACGCAGTATTTT	CASSRWSRTADPDTQYF
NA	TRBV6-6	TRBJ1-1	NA	TGTGCCAGCAGTCCCGTGGGGGGGGCTCTGAACACTGAAGCTTTCTTT	CASSPVGGALNTEAFF
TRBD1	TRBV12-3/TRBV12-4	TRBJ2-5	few	TGTGCCAGCAGTCTTTCAGGGGGCGGAATGCAAGAGACCCAGTACTTC	CASSLSGGGMQETQYF
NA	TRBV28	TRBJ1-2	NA	TGTGCCAGCAGTTTGGGCGTAGGAGCTAACTATGGCTACACCTTC	CASSLGVGANYGYTF
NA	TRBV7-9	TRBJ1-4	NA	TGTGCCAGCAGCCTGGGACTGATTAATGAAAAACTGTTTTTT	CASSLGLINEKLFF
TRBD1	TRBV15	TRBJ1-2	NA	TGTGCCACCAGCGGTCGGACAGGACCAACTAACTATGGCTACACCTTC	CATSGRTGPTNYGYTF
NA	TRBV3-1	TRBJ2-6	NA	TGTGCCAGCAGCCAATCGCAGATCTCTGGGGCCAACGTCCTGACTTTC	CASSQSQISGANVLTF
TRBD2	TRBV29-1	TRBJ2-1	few	TGCAGCGGACTAGCGGGGAACAATGAGCAGTTCTTC	CSGLAGNNEQFF
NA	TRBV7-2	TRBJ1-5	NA	TGTGCCAGCAGCTTAGTAGTCGGGGGCATGCATTTT	CASSLVVGGMHF
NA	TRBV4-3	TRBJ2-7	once	TGCGCCAGCAGCCAAGATACTAAGCACGAGCAGTACTTC	CASSQDTKHEQYF
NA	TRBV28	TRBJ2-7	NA	TGTGCCAGCAGTTCCGCTTCCGGGACGGACTACGAGCAGTACTTC	CASSSASGTDYEQYF
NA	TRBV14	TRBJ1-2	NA	TGTGCCAGCAGCCCGGGGACCGGTCACACCTTC	CASSPGTGHTF
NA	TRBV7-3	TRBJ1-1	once	TGTGCCAGCAGCCTACACAGGGAGTACACTGAAGCTTTCTTT	CASSLHREYTEAFF
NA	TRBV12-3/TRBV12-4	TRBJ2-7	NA	TGTGCCAGCAGTTTAGACGCAGGACTTATCCCCTACTACGAGCAGTACTTC	CASSLDAGLIPYYEQYF
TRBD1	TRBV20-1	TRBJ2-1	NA	TGCAGTCAACAGGGGGCGATGGGGTACAATGAGCAGTTCTTC	CSQQGAMGYNEQFF
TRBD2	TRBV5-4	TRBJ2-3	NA	TGTGCCAGCAGCTTTGGGCTAGCGGGGGGAATTACGCAGTATTTT	CASSFGLAGGITQYF
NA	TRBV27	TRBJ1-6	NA	TGTGCCAGCAGTCTCCGGGACAAGAATTCACCCCTCCACTTT	CASSLRDKNSPLHF
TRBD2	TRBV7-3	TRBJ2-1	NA	TGTGCCAGCAGCTTTGGACTAGCGGGTATAGGCAATGAGCAGTTCTTC	CASSFGLAGIGNEQFF
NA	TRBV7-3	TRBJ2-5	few	TGTGCCAGCAGCTTAAATGCGGTGGAGGGGGAGACCCAGTACTTC	CASSLNAVEGETQYF
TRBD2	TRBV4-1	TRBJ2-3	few	TGCGCCAGTACTGCTAGCGGGAGGTACACAGATACGCAGTATTTT	CASTASGRYTDTQYF
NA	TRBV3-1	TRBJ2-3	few	TGTGCCAGCAGCCAAGGGGCGAATACGCAGTATTTT	CASSQGANTQYF
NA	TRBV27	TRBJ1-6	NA	TGTGCCAGCACAACAACTGAACCACGAAATTCACCCCTCCACTTT	CASTTTEPRNSPLHF
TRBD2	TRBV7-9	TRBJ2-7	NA	TGTGCCAGCAGCTTGGGGACTAGCGGGGATATCCATGAGCAGTACTTC	CASSLGTSGDIHEQYF
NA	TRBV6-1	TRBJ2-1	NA	TGTGCCAGCAGTGACGGTCTTGGGTCTGAGCAGTTCTTC	CASSDGLGSEQFF
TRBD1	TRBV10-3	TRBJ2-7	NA	TGTGCCATCAGAACCGGGACAGGGAACGAGCAGTACTTC	CAIRTGTGNEQYF
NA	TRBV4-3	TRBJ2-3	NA	TGCGCCAGCAGCCAAGATCTCGCCAGAGCCTCTAGCACAGATACGCAGTATTTT	CASSQDLARASSTDTQYF